This T cell receptor beta chain was sequenced for a study of blood T cell repertoires in COVID-19. Authors' analysis steps: Amplifying reference gene primers gave estimates of nucleated cell counts. The data were produced by immunoSEQ multiplex PCR, yet TCRdb's version contains in-frame clones alone and is incomplete. V and J calls and clone size are given by that table; D and trimming were obtained from the DNA. This sample has about 150,000 clones; roughly 84% occur once, and the top ten carry roughly 4.9%. Everyone who took part was roughly 18 to 95 years old, and they came from roughly 25 US areas. Before they entered the study, exposed participants had met a COVID-19 case within 2 weeks. Germline V lookup: CDR1 SGDLS, CDR2 YYNGEE. The V gene end was trimmed by 3 bases and the J gene end by 9 bases; junction bases not matched to a gene: 24. The CDR3 is 20 amino acids. The count of this clone is one.

Sequences were obtained from PBMCs or T cells enriched from blood (not recorded which). This TCR came from a man in his 70s who had been exposed to COVID-19. The chain links TRBV9 to TRBJ2-1; 10 bases align to TRBD1. The CDR3 region is CASSDHPGTGVGIQGSEQFF. The CDR3 DNA reads as TGTGCCAGCAGCGACCACCCCGGGACAGGGGTTGGAATACAAGGGAGTGAGCAGTTCTTC.